The 15 T cell receptor beta chains listed next were all sequenced from one sample in a study of blood T cell repertoires in COVID-19. Measured with immunoSEQ multiplex PCR; TCRdb has only the in-frame clones, and not every one. The repertoire holds 30,000 to 40,000 clones, with about 89% as singletons. The sample was peripheral blood. The receptor set was obtained from a human donor in a cohort sampled during active COVID-19.

V is TRBV7-2 and J is TRBJ1-2, with 9 bases identical to TRBD1. V lost 8 bases and J lost 4; bases outside the gene matches: 8. The CDR3 contains 14 residues. Germline assignment: CDR1 SGHTA and CDR2 FQGNSA. The CDR3 bases are TGTGCCAGCGGACCGGGACAGGGACCCTATGGCTACACCTTC. It is translated as CASGPGQGPYGYTF.

This clone was seen a few times. The V and J genes are TRBV7-8 and TRBJ2-7, with D perhaps matching TRBD2 (6 bases). Germline values: CDR1 SGHVS, CDR2 FQNEAQ. This CDR3 comprises 15 residues. V dropped 1 base and J dropped 3 bases, with 13 bases sitting between them. The CDR3 nucleotides are TGTGCCAGCAGCTTAGGTGGCGGGGCAAACTACGAGCAGTACTTC. As protein: CASSLGGGANYEQYF.

The rearrangement joins TRBV6-5 to TRBJ1-4; D possibly corresponds to TRBD1 (5 bases). In germline, CDR1 is MNHEY, CDR2 SVGAGI. V was cut by 10 bases and J by 13 bases, with 16 bases left in between. The CDR3 sequence is 11 residues long. The DNA of the CDR3 is TGTGCCACCTATGGGGCAGGAATACTGTTTTTT. It translates to CATYGAGILFF.

This rearrangement joins TRBV7-2 to TRBJ2-7; 16 nucleotides agree with TRBD2. From germline, CDR1 is SGHTA and CDR2 FQGNSA. The V segment lost 5 bases and the J segment 7 bases; nucleotides outside the gene matches: 11. This CDR3 contains 17 residues. The CDR3 is CASSGRGLAGGPGEQYF. The CDR3 DNA reads as TGTGCCAGCAGCGGCCGGGGACTAGCGGGAGGGCCGGGGGAGCAGTACTTC.

V and J are TRBV12-3 or TRBV12-4 and TRBJ1-2; D is ambiguous. The CDR3 has 12 amino acids. V was shortened by 6 bases and J by 3 bases, with 8 bases between the two germline ends. CDR3 coding DNA: TGTGCCAGCAGACTCTTGCACTATGGCTACACCTTC. Its translation is CASRLLHYGYTF.

CDR3 nucleotides: TGCGCCAGCAGCCCCGACTGGACAGGGCATAATTCACCCCTCCACTTT. Amino acid sequence: CASSPDWTGHNSPLHF. The chain links TRBV5-1 to TRBJ1-6; 8 nucleotides agree with TRBD1. Looked up from germline, CDR1 is SGHRS and CDR2 is YFSETQ. Trimming took 4 bases from V and 5 from J; bases not matched to a gene: 8. CDR3 size: 16 residues.

The chain recombines TRBV7-2 with TRBJ1-5; tentatively, D is TRBD1 (5 bases). CDR3 length: 17 amino acids. From germline, CDR1 is SGHTA and CDR2 FQGNSA. The germline V and J ends were trimmed by 1 base and 0 bases, with 13 bases remaining between them. As DNA, the CDR3 is TGTGCCAGCAGCTTAGGCGGGGGTTACTATAGCAATCAGCCCCAGCATTTT. This codes for CASSLGGGYYSNQPQHF.

This chain joins TRBV11-2 and TRBJ1-1; 8 nucleotides agree with TRBD1. Per germline, CDR1 SGHAT and CDR2 FQNNGV. The CDR3 length is 15 residues. The ends lost 0 bases at V and 6 bases at J; junction bases unmatched: 6. The CDR3 reads CASSLEGRGRSEAFF. The CDR3 DNA sequence: TGTGCCAGCAGCTTAGAGGGCAGGGGGCGTTCTGAAGCTTTCTTT.

The genes are TRBV6-5 and TRBJ2-7; D gene unclear. Germline CDR1 is MNHEY and CDR2 is SVGAGI. The V gene lost 2 bases and the J gene lost 5 bases, with 7 bases spanning the gap. The length of the CDR3 is 12 residues. CDR3 loop: CASSYGPHEQYF. CDR3 nucleotides: TGTGCCAGCAGTTACGGGCCGCACGAGCAGTACTTC.

DNA for the CDR3: TGTGCCAGCAGTAAAGGGACTAGTGCCACCTACGAGCAGTACTTC. This translates into CASSKGTSATYEQYF. The rearrangement uses TRBV7-2 and TRBJ2-7, with 8 bases lining up with TRBD2. Germline V gene sequence: CDR1 SGHTA, CDR2 FQGNSA. J lost 2 bases, V lost 6 bases, and 9 bases had no gene match. CDR3 length equals 15 residues.

This clone was found once. This chain connects TRBV6-5 to TRBJ2-2, with 9 bases that match TRBD1. Germline V CDR1 and CDR2: MNHEY, SVGAGI. Trimming removed 6 bases from V and 6 bases from J; junction bases left unmatched: 5. The CDR3 totals 14 residues. CDR3 bases: TGTGCCAGCAGGGAGGGACAGGGAGCCGGGGAGCTGTTTTTT. Translation: CASREGQGAGELFF.

Here the CDR3 reads CASSELGGTEAFF. DNA for the CDR3: TGTGCCAGCAGCGAGCTAGGGGGCACTGAAGCTTTCTTT. The V gene is TRBV3-1 (or the pseudogene TRBV3-2), the J gene TRBJ1-1, with TRBD1 as a possible D gene (6 bases). This CDR3 region has 13 residues. V was clipped by 5 bases and J by 4 bases, with 11 bases between them. Germline V gives CDR1 LGHDT, CDR2 YNNKEL (reference sequence).

As to this clone: This same CDR3 is encoded by further DNA sequences in the sample. The rearrangement links TRBV7-9 to TRBJ2-1; D ambiguous. The CDR3 totals 15 residues. V lost 5 bases and J lost 0, with 11 bases in between. Germline CDR1 is SEHNR and CDR2 is FQNEAQ (reference sequence). The CDR3 DNA reads as TGTGCCAGCAGCGACTCGTTAAGCTCCTACAATGAGCAGTTCTTC. Its protein is CASSDSLSSYNEQFF.

The chain couples TRBV5-4 to TRBJ1-1; D is perhaps TRBD1 (6 bases). The CDR3 has 16 amino acids. Germline V CDR1 and CDR2: SGHNT, YYREEE (reference sequence). V lost 0 bases to trimming and J lost 0 bases, with 12 bases between them. CDR3 protein: CASSLDTGWVNTEAFF. CDR3 nucleotides: TGTGCCAGCAGCTTGGACACAGGGTGGGTGAACACTGAAGCTTTCTTT. Using reference TRBV5-4 and TRBJ1-1 for the parts outside the CDR3, the full variable domain is ETGVTQSPTHLIKTRGQQVTLRCSSQSGHNTVSWYQQALGQGPQFIFQYYREEENGRGNFPPRFSGLQFPNYSSELNVNALELDDSALYLCASSLDTGWVNTEAFFGQGTRLTVV.

This chain connects TRBV6-5 to TRBJ2-7; TRBD1 agrees at 12 bases. CDR3 size: 15 residues. The germline gives CDR1 MNHEY, CDR2 SVGAGI. Losses at the gene ends were 5 bases for V and 3 bases for J; bases not matched to a gene: 5. CDR3 amino acids: CASSKGQGAHYEQYF. The CDR3 DNA reads TGTGCCAGCAGTAAGGGACAGGGGGCTCACTACGAGCAGTACTTC.